Listed below are T cell receptor beta chains from one sample, sequenced in a study of blood T cell repertoires in COVID-19. The protocol was immunoSEQ multiplex PCR, while the TCRdb copy is restricted to in-frame clones and leaves out a portion. The sample lists about 45,000 clones, about four fifths occurring once. Sequencing was performed on peripheral blood. The receptors stem from a human donor in a cohort sampled during active COVID-19. Both conserved end residues are part of each CDR3. A D gene is named only where the DNA matches it firmly. Size tells how often a clone was seen (once, few, many) or the class of an expanded clone, and some rows leave it out.

abundance	v_gene	d_gene	j_gene	CDR3aa	CDR3nt
-	TRBV2	-	TRBJ1-1	CASSRTGTAEAFF	TGTGCCAGCAGTCGTACAGGGACCGCTGAAGCTTTCTTT
-	TRBV10-3	-	TRBJ2-3	CATGGWQAGDTQYF	TGTGCCACCGGCGGGTGGCAGGCTGGAGATACGCAGTATTTT
-	TRBV5-1	-	TRBJ2-3	CASSFAFSTDTQYF	TGCGCCAGCAGCTTCGCGTTTAGCACAGATACGCAGTATTTT
few	TRBV24-1	TRBD2	TRBJ2-1	CATSDRTSGSSYNEQFF	TGTGCCACCAGTGATAGAACTAGCGGGAGCTCCTACAATGAGCAGTTCTTC
-	TRBV19	-	TRBJ1-3	CASQDYRGTIYF	TGTGCCAGCCAAGATTATCGGGGCACCATATATTTT
once	TRBV27	TRBD1	TRBJ2-7	CASSSHGTAYEQYF	TGTGCCAGCAGTTCCCACGGGACAGCCTACGAGCAGTACTTC
-	TRBV2	-	TRBJ1-1	CASSGANTEAFF	TGTGCCAGCAGTGGGGCGAACACTGAAGCTTTCTTT
-	TRBV21-1	-	TRBJ2-2	CASSKGQGADTGELFF	TGTGCCAGCAGCAAGGGACAGGGGGCGGACACCGGGGAGCTGTTTTTT
-	TRBV6-5	TRBD2	TRBJ2-7	CASGEGRNEQYF	TGTGCCAGCGGGGAGGGCCGAAACGAGCAGTACTTC
-	TRBV7-9	TRBD1	TRBJ2-3	CASSTRTGDNTDTQYF	TGTGCCAGCAGCACCCGGACAGGGGACAACACAGATACGCAGTATTTT
-	TRBV6-5	-	TRBJ2-7	CASTKTGNEQYF	TGTGCCAGCACCAAAACAGGGAACGAGCAGTACTTC
-	TRBV11-3	-	TRBJ2-2	CASSQPTGTGELFF	TGTGCCAGCAGCCAGCCGACTGGCACCGGGGAGCTGTTTTTT
-	TRBV6-5	-	TRBJ2-7	CASSYSSGEAYEQYF	TGTGCCAGCAGTTACTCCAGCGGAGAGGCCTACGAGCAGTACTTC
many	TRBV14	-	TRBJ2-1	CASSQDQGGRFDNEQFF	TGTGCCAGCAGCCAAGATCAGGGGGGACGGTTCGACAATGAGCAGTTCTTC
once	TRBV27	TRBD1	TRBJ1-5	CASSPRTGWNQPQHF	TGTGCCAGCAGTCCTCGGACAGGGTGGAATCAGCCCCAGCATTTT
few	TRBV5-1	TRBD2	TRBJ2-3	CASSLAGGSEADTQYF	TGCGCCAGCAGCTTGGCCGGGGGGAGTGAAGCAGATACGCAGTATTTT
-	TRBV11-2	-	TRBJ2-7	CASSLDPGPSYEQYF	TGTGCCAGCAGCTTAGATCCGGGTCCCTCCTACGAGCAGTACTTC